The sequence of this TCR beta chain was determined in a study of blood T cell repertoires in COVID-19. Study information: Italy, Spain and the United States were the sources of the convalescent and acute COVID-19 samples. PBMCs, B-cell-depleted T cells, or T cells provided the cDNA or gDNA that made up the material.

The CDR3 is 17 amino acids. Trimming took 3 bases from V and 4 from J; bases not matched to a gene: 6. The germline V gene encodes CDR1 MDHEN and CDR2 SYDVKM. Authors' processing steps: Estimated nucleated cell counts came from reference gene primer amplification. Sequencing was performed with immunoSEQ multiplex PCR; in TCRdb, only in-frame clones are kept and a portion is missing. Clonal size and the V and J genes are those of that table, whereas D and trimming came from the DNA. The sample lists about 74,000 clones; roughly nine tenths were seen once. The sequence was collected from a human donor in a cohort sampled during active COVID-19. The sequenced material came from peripheral blood. The chain recombines TRBV28 with TRBJ2-7; 16 bases are shared with TRBD2. CDR3 sequence reads: CASSFGGLAGGKYEQYF. CDR3 bases: TGTGCCAGCAGTTTTGGGGGACTAGCGGGAGGGAAGTACGAGCAGTACTTC. The entire variable domain, with the rest obtained from reference TRBV28 and TRBJ2-7, is as follows: DVKVTQSSRYLVKRTGEKVFLECVQDMDHENMFWYRQDPGLGLRLIYFSYDVKMKEKGDIPEGYSVSREKKERFSLILESASTNQTSMYLCASSFGGLAGGKYEQYFGPGTRLTVT.